These 10 T cell receptor beta chains share one sample of origin, sequenced in a study of blood T cell dynamics during melanoma immunotherapy. Stated time point: pre-treatment baseline. Libraries were prepared by immunoSEQ multiplex PCR; TCRdb keeps only in-frame clonotypes and omits some of them. The sample contains 20,000 to 30,000 clones, around nine tenths of which appear only once. Sequencing was performed on blood, taken from a patient treated with checkpoint blockade. All receptors come from a human donor with melanoma.

The rearrangement links TRBV4-1 to TRBJ1-2; no firm D call. Germline CDR1 MGHRA, CDR2 YSYEKL. V dropped 4 bases and J dropped 4 bases, with 10 bases sitting between them. The CDR3 totals 13 residues. This CDR3 is CASSPPQSYGYTF. The CDR3 nucleotides read TGCGCCAGCAGCCCCCCCCAGAGCTATGGCTACACCTTC.

The rearrangement uses TRBV28 and TRBJ1-2; 7 nucleotides agree with TRBD1. The CDR3 covers 14 residues. Germline assignment: CDR1 MDHEN and CDR2 SYDVKM. The J segment lost 6 bases and the V segment lost 6 bases, leaving 10 bases of the junction unmatched. The CDR3 is CASSRQGIIHGYTF. CDR3 coding DNA: TGTGCCAGCAGCCGACAGGGTATTATTCATGGCTACACCTTC.

The chain uses TRBV4-2 and TRBJ2-7, with D maybe TRBD2 (5 bases). This CDR3 has 16 amino acids. Germline CDR1 reads LGHNA; CDR2 reads YNFKEQ. Between the trimmed V and J ends, which lost 0 bases and 3 bases, there was a span of 15 bases. The CDR3 loop is CASSQEFSIRDYEQYF. DNA of the CDR3: TGTGCCAGCAGCCAAGAATTTTCGATACGGGACTACGAGCAGTACTTC.

This chain joins TRBV27 and TRBJ2-7, with TRBD2 as a possible D gene (6 bases). CDR3 size: 14 residues. The V end lost 0 bases, the J end lost 4 bases, and 10 bases lay between the germline ends. Germline V gene lookup returns CDR1 MNHEY and CDR2 SMNVEV (reference sequence). The CDR3 loop is CASSLSSGLYEQYF. CDR3 DNA sequence: TGTGCCAGCAGTTTATCTAGCGGCTTATACGAGCAGTACTTC.

The genes are TRBV5-1 and TRBJ2-1; either TRBD1 or TRBD2 may supply D (6 bases each). This CDR3 region has 16 residues. The V end lost 0 bases, the J end lost 6 bases, and 16 bases lay between the germline ends. Looked up from germline, CDR1 is SGHRS and CDR2 is YFSETQ. The CDR3 spells CASSLGSPGAGNEQFF. DNA for the CDR3: TGCGCCAGCAGCTTGGGGAGCCCGGGGGCCGGCAATGAGCAGTTCTTC.

This rearrangement joins TRBV28 to TRBJ2-1; D is unresolved. The germline V gene encodes CDR1 MDHEN and CDR2 SYDVKM. The germline V and J ends were trimmed by 6 bases and 9 bases, with 9 bases remaining between them. The CDR3 totals 11 residues. The CDR3 nucleotides are TGTGCCAGCAGCCCGAGAAGTGAGCAGTTCTTC. Its translation: CASSPRSEQFF.

The V gene is TRBV6-6, the J gene TRBJ2-7; D call uncertain. V lost 2 bases and J 7 bases, leaving 9 bases between the germline ends. In germline, CDR1 is MNHNY, CDR2 SVGAGI (reference sequence). There are 12 residues in the CDR3. In nucleotides, the CDR3 is TGTGCCAGCAGTTACATGACGTATGAGCAGTACTTC. Its translation is CASSYMTYEQYF.

CDR3 DNA sequence: TGTGCCAGCAGCCCCCCCGCCGGCGAAGATACGCAGTATTTT. Translated: CASSPPAGEDTQYF. This rearrangement joins TRBV11-2 to TRBJ2-3, with D unclear. Germline assignment: CDR1 SGHAT and CDR2 FQNNGV. The CDR3 sequence is 14 residues long. Trimming took 5 bases from V and 5 from J, leaving 14 bases between them.

This sequence joins TRBV9 and TRBJ2-1, with TRBD2 identical over 12 bases. The trim removed 0 bases at V and 6 bases at J, leaving 10 bases unmatched. The length of the CDR3 is 18 residues. Germline V gives CDR1 SGDLS, CDR2 YYNGEE. CDR3 loop: CASSVGSSGRVYGNEQFF. The CDR3 bases are TGTGCCAGCAGCGTAGGTTCTAGCGGGAGGGTATACGGCAATGAGCAGTTCTTC.

J is TRBJ1-1 and V is TRBV2; weak D call: TRBD1 (5 bases). V was pared by 8 bases and J by 0 bases, with 10 bases between. This CDR3 comprises 13 residues. CDR1 SNHLY and CDR2 FYNNEI come from the germline V gene. The CDR3 loop is CASPSQVNTEAFF. As DNA, the CDR3 is TGTGCCAGCCCTTCACAGGTGAACACTGAAGCTTTCTTT.